This T cell receptor (beta chain) was sequenced for a study of spatial heterogeneity in lung cancer. Study-level information: Available follow-up PBMC samples, collected a median of about two years post-resection, were sequenced.

TCRdb recomputed calls from the 5' RACE reads with MiXCR, one row per CDR3 protein. The sample has roughly 120,000 distinct CDR3 sequences, 9% to 15% seen once. About this clonotype itself: What it recognizes is unknown. A much larger clone sits a single nucleotide away, making a read error possible.

Looked up from germline, CDR1 is SGHDT and CDR2 is YYEEEE. This CDR3 contains 14 residues. The sample's time point: blood at routine non-recurrence follow-up after resection. The input material, whole RNA from tumor, nontumor lung or frozen PBMC, was sequenced unsorted. Study findings and constraints: Compared with follow-up, resection was when ubiquitous expanded tumor TCRs appeared in blood more.

The chain links TRBV5-6 to TRBJ2-3, with 11 bases identical to TRBD1. The receptor was isolated from a male donor with early-stage non-small cell lung cancer. The material sequenced was PBMCs, taken at follow-up. For the CDR3, the DNA is TGTGTCAGCAGCCTGGGACAGGGGGGGAGTACGCAGTATTTT. Its protein is CVSSLGQGGSTQYF.